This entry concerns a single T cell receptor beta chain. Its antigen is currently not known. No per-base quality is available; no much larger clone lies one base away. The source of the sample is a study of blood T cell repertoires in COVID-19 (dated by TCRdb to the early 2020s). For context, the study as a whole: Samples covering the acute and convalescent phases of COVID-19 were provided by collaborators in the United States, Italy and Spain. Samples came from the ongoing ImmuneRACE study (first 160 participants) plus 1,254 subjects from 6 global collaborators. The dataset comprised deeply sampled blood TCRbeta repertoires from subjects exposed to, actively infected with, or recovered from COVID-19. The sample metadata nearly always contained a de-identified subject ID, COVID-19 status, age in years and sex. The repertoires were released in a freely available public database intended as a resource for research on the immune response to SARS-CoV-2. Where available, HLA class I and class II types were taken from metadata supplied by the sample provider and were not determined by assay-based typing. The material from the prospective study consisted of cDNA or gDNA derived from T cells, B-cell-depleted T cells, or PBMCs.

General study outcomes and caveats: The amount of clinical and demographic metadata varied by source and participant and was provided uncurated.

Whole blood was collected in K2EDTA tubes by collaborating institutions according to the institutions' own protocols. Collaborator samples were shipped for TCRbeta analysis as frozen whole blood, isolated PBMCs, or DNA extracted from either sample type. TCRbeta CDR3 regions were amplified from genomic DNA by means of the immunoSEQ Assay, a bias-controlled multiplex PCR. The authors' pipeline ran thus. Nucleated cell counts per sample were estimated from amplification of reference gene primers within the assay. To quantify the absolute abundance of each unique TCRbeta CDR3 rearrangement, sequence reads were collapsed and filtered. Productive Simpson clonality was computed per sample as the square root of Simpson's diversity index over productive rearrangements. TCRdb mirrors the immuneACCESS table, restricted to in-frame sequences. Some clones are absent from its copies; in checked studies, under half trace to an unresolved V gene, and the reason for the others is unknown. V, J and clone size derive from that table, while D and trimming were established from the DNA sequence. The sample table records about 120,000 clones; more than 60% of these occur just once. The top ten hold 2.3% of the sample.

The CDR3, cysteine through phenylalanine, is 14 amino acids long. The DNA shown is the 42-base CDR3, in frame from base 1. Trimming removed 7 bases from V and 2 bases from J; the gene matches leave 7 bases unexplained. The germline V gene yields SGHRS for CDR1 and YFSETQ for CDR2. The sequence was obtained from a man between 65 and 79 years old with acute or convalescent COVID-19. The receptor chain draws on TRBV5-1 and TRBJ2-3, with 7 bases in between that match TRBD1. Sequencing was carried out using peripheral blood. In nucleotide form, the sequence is TGCGCCAGCGGGGATCAGGGGGTCACAGATACGCAGTATTTT. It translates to CASGDQGVTDTQYF.